The 24 T cell receptor beta chains below were found in one sample sequenced in a study of T cells in Graves' hyperthyroidism and ophthalmopathy (dated by TCRdb to about 2019). Libraries were prepared through multiplex PCR. Data came from an Illumina HiSeq 2000. TCR beta CDR3 regions were amplified from RNA transcripts. The TCR CDR3 was subjected to a first round of RT-PCR using the HTBI primer set and the Qiagen OneStep RT-PCR kit. Using fastp at Q25 and MiXCR, TCRdb reprocessed the public reads and kept productive beta chains. For every CDR3 protein sequence, its rows merge into one entry that carries the most common genes and DNA. The sample table shows about 400,000 distinct CDR3 sequences, and over 12% are seen once. Approximately 29% of the sample is taken by the ten largest. Sequenced: blood. All receptors derive from a man aged 50 or older with Graves' ophthalmopathy.

This clonotype was seen only a few times. The chain combines TRBV19 with TRBJ2-5; TRBD2 aligns across 12 bases. Unmatched junction bases numbered 7, after V lost 2 bases and J lost 0 bases. The CDR3 has 18 residues. CDR1 and CDR2 from the germline V gene are LNHDA and SQIVND (reference sequence). The CDR3, as DNA: TGTGCCAGTAGTATAACTAGCGGGAGGACCCCTTACCAAGAGACCCAGTACTTC. Protein product: CASSITSGRTPYQETQYF.

This clonotype has only a few counts. The CDR3 bases are TGTGCCATCAGTCCGGTTTGGGGGAATGAGCAGTTCTTC. It translates to CAISPVWGNEQFF. The rearrangement joins TRBV10-3 to TRBJ2-1; D may be TRBD1 or TRBD2 (5 bases each). Deletions cut 5 bases from V and 7 bases from J, with 12 bases between. This CDR3 region has 13 residues. Looked up from germline, CDR1 is ENHRY and CDR2 is SYGVKD.

This clonotype was found many times. The J gene is TRBJ2-7, the V gene TRBV5-1, with TRBD1 identical over 8 bases. Germline V gene lookup returns CDR1 SGHRS and CDR2 YFSETQ. CDR3 length equals 15 residues. V shed 6 bases and J 2 bases; nucleotides not matched to a gene: 10. The DNA of the CDR3 is TGCGCCAGCAACCCCGGACAGGGCGCGCCCTACGAGCAGTACTTC. This translates into CASNPGQGAPYEQYF.

This clonotype appeared many times. This rearrangement joins TRBV7-9 to TRBJ2-3; TRBD2 aligns across 13 bases. The CDR3 totals 19 residues. The junction had 7 bases not matched to a gene; V was cut back by 0 bases and J by 1 base. CDR1 SEHNR and CDR2 FQNEAQ come from the germline V gene (reference sequence). The CDR3 loop reads CASSLAALAGGPGTDTQYF. CDR3 DNA sequence: TGTGCCAGCAGCTTAGCGGCACTAGCGGGAGGGCCGGGCACAGATACGCAGTATTTT.

This clonotype has ten or more counts. The V call is TRBV30, the J call TRBJ1-1; D may be TRBD1 (5 bases). CDR3 length: 13 amino acids. V was trimmed by 2 bases and J by 6 bases, leaving 13 bases between them. Germline V CDR1 and CDR2: GTSNPN, SVGIG (reference sequence). CDR3 sequence (DNA): TGTGCCTGGAGTTTCGTGGTGGGGGCTGAAGCTTTCTTT. This gives the protein CAWSFVVGAEAFF.

This clonotype was seen repeatedly, ten times or more. This chain connects TRBV28 to TRBJ2-1; TRBD2 matches 12 bases. Germline loops: CDR1 MDHEN, CDR2 SYDVKM. V was clipped by 7 bases and J by 2 bases; unmatched bases: 6. CDR3 size: 16 residues. This chain's CDR3 is CASMTSGSRAYNEQFF. The CDR3 nucleotides are TGTGCCAGCATGACTAGCGGGAGTAGGGCCTACAATGAGCAGTTCTTC.

The V gene is TRBV12-3 or TRBV12-4, the J gene TRBJ2-1; possibly TRBD2 for D (5 bases). Trimming shortened V by 8 bases and J by 6 bases, and 11 bases separated the two germline ends. CDR3 size: 12 residues. Here the CDR3 DNA reads TGTGCCAGCCAGCGGAGCATCAATGAGCAGTTCTTC. This translates into CASQRSINEQFF.

This clonotype was counted ten times or more. The J gene is TRBJ1-3, the V gene TRBV3-1, with D tentatively TRBD1 (5 bases). Per germline, CDR1 LGHDT and CDR2 YNNKEL (reference sequence). The CDR3 runs 14 residues. Trimming stripped 7 bases from V and 2 bases from J, with 12 bases between. CDR3 loop: CASTSGGAGNTIYF. CDR3 DNA: TGTGCCAGCACCTCGGGGGGGGCTGGAAACACCATATATTTT.

There are many counts of this clonotype. The chain joins TRBV6-1 to TRBJ1-1; 9 bases line up with TRBD1. After removal of 5 bases from V and 1 base from J, the junction contained 5 bases not matched to a gene. The CDR3 covers 15 residues. CDR1 and CDR2 (germline): MNHNS, SASEGT. CDR3 nucleotide sequence: TGTGCCAGCAGTCCGTACAGGGGGCGGAACACTGAAGCTTTCTTT. Its protein product is CASSPYRGRNTEAFF.

CDR3 coding DNA: TGTGCCAGCAGCCGGGGGGATTCCCCCGTCTATGAGCAGTTCTTC. Translating gives CASSRGDSPVYEQFF. J is TRBJ2-1 and V is TRBV12-3 or TRBV12-4; 7 nucleotides match TRBD2. The CDR3 is 15 amino acids. The ends lost 6 bases at V and 8 bases at J; junction bases unmatched: 13.

The V gene is TRBV29-1, the J gene TRBJ2-3; a possible D gene is TRBD2 (6 bases). Germline V gene data show CDR1 as SQVTM and CDR2 as ANQGSEA. Trimming left V 6 bases short and J 0 bases short, with 13 bases between. The CDR3 spans 14 residues. This CDR3 reads CSVGLSGSTDTQYF. The DNA for the CDR3 is TGCAGCGTAGGACTTAGCGGAAGCACAGATACGCAGTATTTT.

This clonotype appeared many times. The chain joins TRBV7-9 to TRBJ2-1; 7 positions match TRBD2. Germline CDR1 reads SEHNR; CDR2 reads FQNEAQ (reference sequence). The CDR3 sequence is 16 residues long. V gave up 5 bases and J gave up 5 bases; unmatched junction bases: 12. The CDR3 coding sequence is TGTGCCAGCAGCGCCACCCTAGCTGGGGGGGACAATGAGCAGTTCTTC. Residues: CASSATLAGGDNEQFF.

This clonotype was seen more than once but under ten times. The CDR3 DNA reads as TGCAGCGTTGAAGGGGGCGGGAGAACCTACAATGAGCAGTTCTTC. It is translated as CSVEGGGRTYNEQFF. The chain employs TRBV29-1 and TRBJ2-1, with TRBD2 matching 7 bases. This CDR3 has 15 residues. J gave up 2 bases and V 1 base, and 5 bases lay outside the gene matches. CDR1 is SQVTM, CDR2 ANQGSEA, per germline.

The gene calls are TRBV20-1 and TRBJ1-2; no reliable D call. This CDR3 spans 11 amino acids. The germline V gene has CDR1 DFQATT and CDR2 SNEGSKA (reference sequence). Trimming took off 6 bases at V and 3 bases at J, with 8 bases between the two ends. Here the CDR3 DNA reads TGCAGTGCAAGGACGGACTATGGCTACACCTTC. Its translation: CSARTDYGYTF.

This clonotype was detected many times. V gene TRBV2 combines with J gene TRBJ2-7, with D possibly called TRBD1 or TRBD2 (5 bases each). Germline-derived CDR1 and CDR2 are SNHLY and FYNNEI. This CDR3 contains 13 residues. Trimming took 6 bases from V and 2 from J, leaving 11 bases between them. Here the CDR3 reads CASSRRGPYEQYF. The CDR3 nucleotides read TGTGCCAGCAGCCGCCGGGGCCCCTACGAGCAGTACTTC.

CDR3 DNA sequence: TGTGCCAGCAGCGATGACAGGGGTAGCACAGATACGCAGTATTTT. It yields the protein CASSDDRGSTDTQYF. The chain carries TRBV9 and TRBJ2-3, with 8 bases fitting TRBD1. Looked up from germline, CDR1 is SGDLS and CDR2 is YYNGEE. The J segment lost 0 bases and the V segment lost 3 bases, leaving 3 bases of the junction unmatched. CDR3 length equals 15 residues.

The genes are TRBV28 and TRBJ2-3; possible D gene TRBD2, 6 bases. V was trimmed by 6 bases and J by 6 bases, leaving 19 bases between them. Germline values: CDR1 MDHEN, CDR2 SYDVKM. There are 15 residues in the CDR3. The CDR3 DNA follows: TGTGCCAGCAGCTTGGTCCAGGAGGGTCGCGATACGCAGTATTTT. Protein product: CASSLVQEGRDTQYF.

This clonotype has at least ten counts. The rearrangement uses TRBV18 and TRBJ2-5; D might be TRBD2 (6 bases). CDR3 length equals 15 residues. Germline V gene lookup returns CDR1 KGHSH and CDR2 LQKENI. V lost 0 bases and J 5 bases, leaving 13 bases between the germline ends. The CDR3 DNA reads as TGTGCCAGCTCACCACCGCGGGGCGGGTCGGAGACCCAGTACTTC. Translating gives CASSPPRGGSETQYF.

In the case of this clonotype: This may arise from a read error, as a much more abundant clone is one base away. J is TRBJ1-6 and V is TRBV12-3 or TRBV12-4, with 7 bases matching TRBD1. V trimming: 0 bases; J trimming: 14 bases; junction bases outside the gene matches: 1. The CDR3 length is 12 residues. The CDR3 is CASSLAGQTLHF. The DNA for the CDR3 is TGTGCCAGCAGTTTAGCGGGACAGACCCTCCACTTT.

This clonotype was recorded many times. V is TRBV28 and J is TRBJ2-1; perhaps TRBD2 as D (5 bases). The length of the CDR3 is 14 residues. Germline values: CDR1 MDHEN, CDR2 SYDVKM. Trimming shortened V by 7 bases and J by 0 bases, and 10 bases separated the two germline ends. The CDR3 here is CASMLAGSYNEQFF. As DNA, the CDR3 is TGTGCCAGCATGCTCGCGGGCTCCTACAATGAGCAGTTCTTC.

The sample holds a few counts of this clonotype. V is TRBV20-1 and J is TRBJ2-3, with unresolved D. Germline V gene lookup returns CDR1 DFQATT and CDR2 SNEGSKA (reference sequence). V was pared by 5 bases and J by 5 bases, with 17 bases between. This CDR3 spans 14 amino acids. The CDR3 nucleotides read TGCAGTGCTGAGCCGGGTAGAAAAGAAGATACGCAGTATTTT. Protein product: CSAEPGRKEDTQYF.

There are many counts of this clonotype. The genes are TRBV5-5 and TRBJ2-3; tentatively, D is TRBD1 or TRBD2 (5 bases each). With 4 bases removed from V and 1 base from J, the gap between germline ends came to 13 bases. The germline CDR1 and CDR2 sequences are SGHKS and YYEKEE (reference sequence). The CDR3 length is 15 residues. In DNA, the CDR3 is TGTGCCAGCAGCCTCGGGACCCCCGGCACAGATACGCAGTATTTT. It translates to CASSLGTPGTDTQYF.

The sample holds a few counts of this clonotype. The chain couples TRBV7-8 to TRBJ2-1, with D possibly being TRBD2 (5 bases). This CDR3 is 15 amino acids long. V lost 6 bases, J lost 6 bases, and 18 bases lay in between. From germline, CDR1 is SGHVS and CDR2 FQNEAQ. The DNA of the CDR3 is TGTGCCAGCAGTATACTAGGCGAAGCTATCAATGAGCAGTTCTTC. Amino acids: CASSILGEAINEQFF.

This clonotype was seen at least ten times. V and J are TRBV4-2 and TRBJ2-1, with unresolved D. Between the trimmed V and J ends, which lost 1 base and 6 bases, there was a span of 10 bases. Germline CDR1 is LGHNA and CDR2 is YNFKEQ. This CDR3 is 14 amino acids long. Here the CDR3 reads CASSQGVKVNEQFF. The CDR3 bases are TGTGCCAGCAGCCAAGGGGTGAAGGTCAATGAGCAGTTCTTC.